Many counts were recorded for the clone carrying this TCR beta chain. As yet, its antigen is unknown. Axillary draining lymph nodes of breast cancer patients supplied the node samples. TCRdb redid the calling of the multiplex PCR reads with MiXCR, one entry per CDR3 protein. The data contain 290,000 or so distinct CDR3 sequences, about 33% of them seen just once; the ten biggest clones take up around 1%. The record originates from a study of breast tumors, draining lymph nodes, adjacent tissues. Study observations and caveats: Data fit most tumor T cells coming from lymph node, expanding in tumor. The lymph node origin of tumor T cells was framed as consistent with a hypothesis, not demonstrated.

In germline, CDR1 is SGHNT, CDR2 YENEEA. V lost 1 base to trimming and J lost 0 bases, with 13 bases between them. The CDR3 is 16 amino acids. The clonotype originates from a female donor with breast cancer. Some clones in this sample may be carry-over from other donors' samples. Sequenced input: axillary lymph node tissue. This sequence joins TRBV11-3 and TRBJ2-7; D is perhaps TRBD1 (6 bases). CDR3 loop: CASSLVGTISSYEQYF. The CDR3 nucleotides are TGTGCCAGCAGCTTAGTAGGGACAATTAGCTCCTACGAGCAGTACTTC.